The clone carrying this TCR beta chain rates as large. Its antigen is unidentified. At the DNA level, this CDR3 is encoded by other sequences in the same sample as well. This record belongs to a study of T cell therapy after organ transplantation. Overall study context: Expansion used a peptide pool of 30 HLA class I and II CMV epitopes. Most therapy products contained multiple CMV specificities restricted through one or more HLA alleles. Findings and limits, study-wide: Endogenous clonotypes not in therapy products appeared after therapy alongside transferred ones. Concurrent antirejection and antiviral drugs remain unassessed confounders.

Clones were read by immunoSEQ multiplex PCR, and TCRdb kept only the in-frame ones, dropping some. This sample has 1,000 to 1,200 clones, with over 35% found just once. After about 4 hours of CMV peptide pool restimulation, IFN-gamma-secreting therapy product cells were captured with a secretion assay. The source of this sequence is a human patient who had received a solid organ transplant and had CMV disease. The graft donor may have contributed some T cells. Specimen: cultured CD8+ T cells.

The CDR3 region has the DNA TGCGCCAGCAGCCAGGACGCAGGGAGCTCCTACAATGAGCAGTTCTTC. Translated: CASSQDAGSSYNEQFF. The chain carries TRBV4-3 and TRBJ2-1; D may correspond to TRBD1 or TRBD2 (5 bases each). The CDR3 length is 16 residues. With 3 bases removed from V and 0 bases from J, the gap between germline ends came to 12 bases. The germline gives CDR1 LGHNA, CDR2 YSLEER.